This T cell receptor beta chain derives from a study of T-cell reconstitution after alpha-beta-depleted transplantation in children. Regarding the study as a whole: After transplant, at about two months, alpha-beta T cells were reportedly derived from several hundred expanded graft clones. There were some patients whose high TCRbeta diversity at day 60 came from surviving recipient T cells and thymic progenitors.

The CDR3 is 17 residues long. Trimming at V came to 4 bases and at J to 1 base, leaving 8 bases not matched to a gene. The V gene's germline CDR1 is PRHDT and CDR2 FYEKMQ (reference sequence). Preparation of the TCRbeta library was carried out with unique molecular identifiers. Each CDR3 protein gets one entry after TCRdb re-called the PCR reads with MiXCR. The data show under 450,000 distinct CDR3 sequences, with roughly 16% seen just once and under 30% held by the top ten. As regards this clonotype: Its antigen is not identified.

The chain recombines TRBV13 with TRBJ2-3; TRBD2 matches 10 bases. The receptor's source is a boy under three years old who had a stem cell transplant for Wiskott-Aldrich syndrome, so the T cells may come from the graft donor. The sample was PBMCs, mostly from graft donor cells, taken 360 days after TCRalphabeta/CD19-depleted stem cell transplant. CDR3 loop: CASSSGLARGRTDTQYF. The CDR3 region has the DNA TGTGCCAGCAGCTCGGGACTAGCGCGAGGCCGCACAGATACGCAGTATTTT.